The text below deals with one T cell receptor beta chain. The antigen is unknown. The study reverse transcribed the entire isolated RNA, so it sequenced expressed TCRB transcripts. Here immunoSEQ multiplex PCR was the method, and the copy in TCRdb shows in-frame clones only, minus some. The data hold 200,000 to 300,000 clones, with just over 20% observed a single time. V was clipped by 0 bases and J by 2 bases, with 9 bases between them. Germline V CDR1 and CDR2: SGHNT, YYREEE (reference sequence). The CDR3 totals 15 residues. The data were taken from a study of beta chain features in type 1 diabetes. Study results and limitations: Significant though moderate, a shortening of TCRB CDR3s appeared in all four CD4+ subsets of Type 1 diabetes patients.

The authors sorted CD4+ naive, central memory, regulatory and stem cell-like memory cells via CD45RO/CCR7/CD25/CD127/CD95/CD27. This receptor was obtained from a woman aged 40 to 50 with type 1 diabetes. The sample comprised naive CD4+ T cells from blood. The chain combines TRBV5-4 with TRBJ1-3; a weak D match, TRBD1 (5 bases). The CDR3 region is CASSLAPTAGNTIYF. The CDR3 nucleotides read TGTGCCAGCAGCTTGGCCCCGACAGCTGGAAACACCATATATTTT.